The TCR beta chain described here comes from a study of shared clonotypes between healthy human individuals. Of note for this clone: Its antigen is currently unknown.

The method was immunoSEQ multiplex PCR; TCRdb's version includes in-frame clones alone and lacks a portion of them. The profile shows under 2.5 million clones, 92% of them singletons. Overall study findings and caveats: Generation probabilities of non-shared clonotypes were lower (relative to those shared by all four donors). It was observed that approximately 5% of naive CD4 clonotypes were shared across a handful of donors.

Trimming left V 2 bases short and J 9 bases short, with 20 bases between. This CDR3 is 15 amino acids long. The germline CDR1 and CDR2 sequences are SEHNR and FQNEAQ (reference sequence). The sequenced material came from naive CD4+ T cells from PBMCs. Specified subset: CD45RA+ positively selected. The clonotype was recovered from a man aged 18 to 35 in good health. Some clones in this sample may be carry-over from other donors' samples. This chain joins TRBV7-9 and TRBJ2-7; D perhaps matches TRBD2 (6 bases). The CDR3 reads CASSLLGREIWRQYF. The CDR3 DNA reads as TGTGCCAGCAGCTTATTAGGTCGGGAGATCTGGCGGCAGTACTTC.